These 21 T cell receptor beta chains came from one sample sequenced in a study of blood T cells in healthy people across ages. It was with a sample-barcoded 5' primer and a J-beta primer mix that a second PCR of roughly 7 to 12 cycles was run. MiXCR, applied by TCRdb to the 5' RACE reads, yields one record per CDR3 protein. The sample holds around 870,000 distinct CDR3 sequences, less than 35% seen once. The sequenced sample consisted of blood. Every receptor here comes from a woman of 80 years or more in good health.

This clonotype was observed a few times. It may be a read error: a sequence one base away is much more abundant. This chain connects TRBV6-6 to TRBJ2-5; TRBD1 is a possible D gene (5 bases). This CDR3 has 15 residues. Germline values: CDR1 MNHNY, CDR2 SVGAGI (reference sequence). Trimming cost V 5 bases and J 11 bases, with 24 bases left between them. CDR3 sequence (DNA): TGTGCCAGCAGTCCCTCCGGGCTGACAGTAAGTGAGCAGTACTTC. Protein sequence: CASSPSGLTVSEQYF.

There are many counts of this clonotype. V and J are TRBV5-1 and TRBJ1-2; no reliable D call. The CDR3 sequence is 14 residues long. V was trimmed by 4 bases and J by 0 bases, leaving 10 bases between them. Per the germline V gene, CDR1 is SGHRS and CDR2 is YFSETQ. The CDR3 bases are TGCGCCAGCAGCGCGAAAACTGCTAACTATGGCTACACCTTC. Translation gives CASSAKTANYGYTF.

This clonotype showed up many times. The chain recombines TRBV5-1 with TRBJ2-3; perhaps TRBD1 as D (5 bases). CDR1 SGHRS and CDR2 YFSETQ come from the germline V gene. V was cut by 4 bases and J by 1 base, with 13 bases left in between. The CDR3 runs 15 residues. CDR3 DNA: TGCGCCAGCAGCGTTCAGGGTATGCGCACAGATACGCAGTATTTT. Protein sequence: CASSVQGMRTDTQYF.

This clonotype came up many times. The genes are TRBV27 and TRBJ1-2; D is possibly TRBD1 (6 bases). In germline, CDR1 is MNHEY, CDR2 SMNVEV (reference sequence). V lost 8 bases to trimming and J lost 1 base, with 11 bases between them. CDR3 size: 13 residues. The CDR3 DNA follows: TGTGCCAGCCGGTTCAGGGGTAACTATGGCTACACCTTC. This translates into CASRFRGNYGYTF.

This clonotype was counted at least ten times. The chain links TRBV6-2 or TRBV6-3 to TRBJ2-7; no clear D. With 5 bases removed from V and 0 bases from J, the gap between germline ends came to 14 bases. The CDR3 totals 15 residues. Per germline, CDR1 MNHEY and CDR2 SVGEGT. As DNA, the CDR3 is TGTGCCAGCAGTACCTTAGGACCACGCTCCTACGAGCAGTACTTC. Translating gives CASSTLGPRSYEQYF.

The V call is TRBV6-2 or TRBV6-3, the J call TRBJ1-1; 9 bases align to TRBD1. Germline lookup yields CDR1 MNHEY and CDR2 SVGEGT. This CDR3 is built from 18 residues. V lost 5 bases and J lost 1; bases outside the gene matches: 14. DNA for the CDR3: TGTGCCAGCAGTGGGGCCGGGACAGGGAAGGAAAGGAACACTGAAGCTTTCTTT. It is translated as CASSGAGTGKERNTEAFF.

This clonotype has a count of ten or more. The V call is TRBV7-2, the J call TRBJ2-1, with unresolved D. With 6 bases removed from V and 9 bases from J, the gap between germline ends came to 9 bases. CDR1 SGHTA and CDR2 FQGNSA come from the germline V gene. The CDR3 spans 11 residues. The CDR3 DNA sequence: TGTGCCAGCAGTGTTATCGGTGAGCAGTTCTTC. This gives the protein CASSVIGEQFF. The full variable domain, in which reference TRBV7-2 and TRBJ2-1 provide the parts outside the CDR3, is GAGVSQSPSNKVTEKGKDVELRCDPISGHTALYWYRQSLGQGLEFLIYFQGNSAPDKSGLPSDRFSAERTGGSVSTLTIQRTQQEDSAVYLCASSVIGEQFFGPGTRLTVL.

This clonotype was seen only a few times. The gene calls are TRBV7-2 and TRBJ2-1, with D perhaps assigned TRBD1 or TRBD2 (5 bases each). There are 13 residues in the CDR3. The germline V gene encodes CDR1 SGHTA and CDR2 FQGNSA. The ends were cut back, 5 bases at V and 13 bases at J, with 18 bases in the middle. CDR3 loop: CASSPGTSETQFF. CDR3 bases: TGTGCCAGCAGCCCCGGGACCTCAGAGACCCAGTTCTTC. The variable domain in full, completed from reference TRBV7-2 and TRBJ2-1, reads GAGVSQSPSNKVTEKGKDVELRCDPISGHTALYWYRQSLGQGLEFLIYFQGNSAPDKSGLPSDRFSAERTGGSVSTLTIQRTQQEDSAVYLCASSPGTSETQFFGPGTRLTVL.

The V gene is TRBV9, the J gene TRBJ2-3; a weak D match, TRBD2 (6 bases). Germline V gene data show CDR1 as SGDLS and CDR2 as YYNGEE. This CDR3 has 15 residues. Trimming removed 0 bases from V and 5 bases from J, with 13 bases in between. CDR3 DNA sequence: TGTGCCAGCAGCGTAGGCGGGGTAGGGCTAGATACGCAGTATTTT. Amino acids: CASSVGGVGLDTQYF.

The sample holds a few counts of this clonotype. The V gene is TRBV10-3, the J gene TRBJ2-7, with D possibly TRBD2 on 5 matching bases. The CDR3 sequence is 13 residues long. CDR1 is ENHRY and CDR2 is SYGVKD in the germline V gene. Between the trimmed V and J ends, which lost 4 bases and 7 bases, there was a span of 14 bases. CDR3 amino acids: CAISVTSRDEQYF. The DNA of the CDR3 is TGTGCCATCAGTGTCACTAGTCGAGATGAGCAGTACTTC.

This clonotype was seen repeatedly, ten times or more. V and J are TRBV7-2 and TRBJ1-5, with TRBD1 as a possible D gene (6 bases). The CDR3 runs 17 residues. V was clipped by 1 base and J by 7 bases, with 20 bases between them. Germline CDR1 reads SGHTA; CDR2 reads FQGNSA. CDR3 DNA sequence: TGTGCCAGCAGCTTAGGGGGGACACAGGGAGGTAGGCAGCCCCAGCATTTT. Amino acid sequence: CASSLGGTQGGRQPQHF.

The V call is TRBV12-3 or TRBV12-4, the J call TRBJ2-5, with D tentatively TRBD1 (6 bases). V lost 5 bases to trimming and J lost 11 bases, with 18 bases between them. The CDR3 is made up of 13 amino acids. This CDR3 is CASSRDRFGEQYF. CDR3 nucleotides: TGTGCCAGCAGTCGTGACAGGTTCGGAGAGCAGTACTTC.

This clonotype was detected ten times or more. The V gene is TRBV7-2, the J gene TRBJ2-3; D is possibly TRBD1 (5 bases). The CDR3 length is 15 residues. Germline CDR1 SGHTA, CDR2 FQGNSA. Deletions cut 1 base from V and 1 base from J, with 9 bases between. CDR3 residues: CASSLGVRGTDTQYF. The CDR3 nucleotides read TGTGCCAGCAGCTTAGGGGTCAGGGGCACAGATACGCAGTATTTT.

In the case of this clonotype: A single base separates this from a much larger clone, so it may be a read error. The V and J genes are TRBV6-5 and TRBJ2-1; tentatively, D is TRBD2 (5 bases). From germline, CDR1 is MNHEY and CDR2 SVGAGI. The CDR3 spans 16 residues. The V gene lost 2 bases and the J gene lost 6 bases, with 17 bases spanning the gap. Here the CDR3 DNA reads TGTGCCAGCAGTTACGCGTCAGCCCGAGAGGGCAATGAGCAGTTCTTC. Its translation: CASSYASAREGNEQFF.

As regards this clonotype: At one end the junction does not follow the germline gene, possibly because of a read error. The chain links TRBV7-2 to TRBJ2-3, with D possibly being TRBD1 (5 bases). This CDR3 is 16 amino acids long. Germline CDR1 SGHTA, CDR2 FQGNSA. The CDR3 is CACSLGWTLKTGTQYF. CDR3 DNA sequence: TGTGCCTGCAGCTTGGGGTGGACGCTAAAAACAGGTACGCAGTATTTT.

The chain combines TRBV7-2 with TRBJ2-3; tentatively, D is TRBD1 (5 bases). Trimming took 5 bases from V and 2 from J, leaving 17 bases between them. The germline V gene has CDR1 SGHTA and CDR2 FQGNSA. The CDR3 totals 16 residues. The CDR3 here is CASSPPTGTFTDTQYF. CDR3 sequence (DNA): TGTGCCAGCAGCCCACCTACAGGTACATTCACAGATACGCAGTATTTT.

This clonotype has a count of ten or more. The CDR3 sequence is CSARETTDDEQFF. DNA of the CDR3: TGCAGTGCTAGAGAAACCACCGACGATGAGCAGTTCTTC. This chain uses TRBV20-1 with TRBJ2-1; D remains unclear. Germline V gene data show CDR1 as DFQATT and CDR2 as SNEGSKA (reference sequence). Deletions cut 0 bases from V and 8 bases from J, with 11 bases between. The CDR3 sequence is 13 residues long.

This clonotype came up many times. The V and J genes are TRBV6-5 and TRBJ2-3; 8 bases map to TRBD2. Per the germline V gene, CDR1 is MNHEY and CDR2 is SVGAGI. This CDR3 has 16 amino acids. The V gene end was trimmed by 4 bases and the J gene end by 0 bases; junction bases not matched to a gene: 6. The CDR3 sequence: CASSLLGGASTDTQYF. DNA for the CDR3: TGTGCCAGCAGTTTACTCGGGGGGGCTAGCACAGATACGCAGTATTTT.

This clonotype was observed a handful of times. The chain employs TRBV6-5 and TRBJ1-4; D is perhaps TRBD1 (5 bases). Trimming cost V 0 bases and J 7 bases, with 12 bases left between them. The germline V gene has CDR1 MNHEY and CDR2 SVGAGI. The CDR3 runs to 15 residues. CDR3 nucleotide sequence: TGTGCCAGCAGTTACTCGCCGGACATTTTTGAAAAACTGTTTTTT. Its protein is CASSYSPDIFEKLFF.

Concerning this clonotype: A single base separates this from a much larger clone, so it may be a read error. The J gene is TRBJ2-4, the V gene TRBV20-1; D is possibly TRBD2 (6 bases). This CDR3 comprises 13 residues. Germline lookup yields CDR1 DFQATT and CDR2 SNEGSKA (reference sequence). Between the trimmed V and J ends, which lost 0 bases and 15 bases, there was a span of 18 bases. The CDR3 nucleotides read TGCAGTGCTAGAGATCTGAGCGGGTTAAAGCCGTACTTC. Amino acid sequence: CSARDLSGLKPYF.

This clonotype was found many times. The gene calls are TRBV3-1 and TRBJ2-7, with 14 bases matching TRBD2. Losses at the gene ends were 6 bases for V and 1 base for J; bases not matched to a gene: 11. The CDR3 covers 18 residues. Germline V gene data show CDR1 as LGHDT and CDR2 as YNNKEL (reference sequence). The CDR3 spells CASSRRTSGGPLSYEQYF. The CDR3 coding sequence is TGTGCCAGCAGTCGAAGGACTAGCGGGGGGCCCTTATCCTACGAGCAGTACTTC.